These T cell receptor beta chains were read from a single sample in a study of graft-versus-host responses after intestinal transplantation. TCRdb's table, derived via immunoSEQ multiplex PCR, lists solely in-frame clones and lacks some. The sample contains roughly 43,000 clones, approximately 94% of which appear only once. The source material was PBMCs, sampled about 320 days after intestinal transplant. The source of these receptors is a human patient who received an intestinal transplant, so some T cells may come from the graft donor. CDR3s include the opening cysteine and the closing phenylalanine or tryptophan. The D gene is left open where the match is weak. Not all rows give a size; the values are once, few, many and, for expanded clones, a class.

j_gene: TRBJ1-5
v_gene: TRBV7-2
abundance: .
d_gene: .
CDR3nt: TGTGCCAGCAGCTTAGACTCAGGGGAAGGACAGCCCCAGCATTTT
CDR3aa: CASSLDSGEGQPQHF

j_gene: TRBJ2-7
v_gene: TRBV10-3
abundance: .
d_gene: .
CDR3nt: TGTGCCATCAGTGGCCAGCGTTACGAGCAGTACTTC
CDR3aa: CAISGQRYEQYF

j_gene: TRBJ2-2
v_gene: TRBV5-1
abundance: .
d_gene: TRBD2
CDR3nt: TGCGCCAGCCGCCCCGGGGGGGACACCGGGGAGCTGTTTTTT
CDR3aa: CASRPGGDTGELFF

j_gene: TRBJ1-6
v_gene: TRBV5-4
abundance: .
d_gene: .
CDR3nt: TGTGCCAGCAGCGGGGGGGCTCGAGTTAACTCACCCCTCCACTTT
CDR3aa: CASSGGARVNSPLHF

j_gene: TRBJ2-5
v_gene: TRBV6-5
abundance: .
d_gene: TRBD2
CDR3nt: TGTGCCAGTGGACTAGCGATTCTTGAGACCCAGTACTTC
CDR3aa: CASGLAILETQYF

j_gene: TRBJ1-3
v_gene: TRBV11-1
abundance: .
d_gene: .
CDR3nt: TGTGCCAGCAGCTTAGTAGCCGTTCCTGGAAACACCATATATTTT
CDR3aa: CASSLVAVPGNTIYF

j_gene: TRBJ2-7
v_gene: TRBV2
abundance: .
d_gene: TRBD2
CDR3nt: TGTGCCAGCAGTGTCAGACTAGCGGGACCCTACGAGCAGTACTTC
CDR3aa: CASSVRLAGPYEQYF

j_gene: TRBJ2-6
v_gene: TRBV6-6
abundance: .
d_gene: .
CDR3nt: TGTGCCAGCAGTTACAGATGGGGCTCTGGGGCCAACGTCCTGACTTTC
CDR3aa: CASSYRWGSGANVLTF

j_gene: TRBJ1-3
v_gene: TRBV7-2
abundance: .
d_gene: .
CDR3nt: TGTGCCAGCAGCTTAGAGGTGGGCTCTGGAAACACCATATATTTT
CDR3aa: CASSLEVGSGNTIYF

j_gene: TRBJ2-1
v_gene: TRBV9
abundance: .
d_gene: TRBD1
CDR3nt: TGTGCCAGCAGCGGCCCCAGGGGGCCTCCCACCAATGAGCAGTTCTTC
CDR3aa: CASSGPRGPPTNEQFF

j_gene: TRBJ1-2
v_gene: TRBV5-1
abundance: .
d_gene: .
CDR3nt: TGCGCCAGCAGTGGGGAGGGTCCTTTACTAGCTAACTATGGCTACACCTTC
CDR3aa: CASSGEGPLLANYGYTF

j_gene: TRBJ2-3
v_gene: TRBV11-2
abundance: .
d_gene: .
CDR3nt: TGTGCCAGCAGCTTACTGACGGGAGATACGCAGTATTTT
CDR3aa: CASSLLTGDTQYF

j_gene: TRBJ2-7
v_gene: TRBV12-5
abundance: .
d_gene: .
CDR3nt: TGTGCTAGTGGCCAGCCCCCCTACGAGCAGTACTTC
CDR3aa: CASGQPPYEQYF

j_gene: TRBJ1-1
v_gene: TRBV5-1
abundance: .
d_gene: TRBD1
CDR3nt: TGCGCCAGCAGCCAAGACAGGGGAGAAGCTTTCTTT
CDR3aa: CASSQDRGEAFF

j_gene: TRBJ2-5
v_gene: TRBV29-1
abundance: .
d_gene: .
CDR3nt: TGCAGCGTTGACCCCAATGGGGGGCTCGAGACCCAGTACTTC
CDR3aa: CSVDPNGGLETQYF

j_gene: TRBJ1-2
v_gene: TRBV2
abundance: once
d_gene: .
CDR3nt: TGTGCCAGCAGTGAGGGCACCTCGAACTATGGCTACACCTTC
CDR3aa: CASSEGTSNYGYTF

j_gene: TRBJ2-1
v_gene: TRBV25-1
abundance: .
d_gene: .
CDR3nt: TGTGCCAGCAGCGGGAGTCTCTCCTACAATGAGCAGTTCTTC
CDR3aa: CASSGSLSYNEQFF

j_gene: TRBJ1-1
v_gene: TRBV7-9
abundance: .
d_gene: .
CDR3nt: TGTGCCAGCAGCTCACCGCCGGCGATCACTGAAGCTTTCTTT
CDR3aa: CASSSPPAITEAFF

j_gene: TRBJ1-6
v_gene: TRBV6-1
abundance: .
d_gene: .
CDR3nt: TGTGCCAGCAGTGAAGGACCCGGGAGGGATTCACCCCTCCACTTT
CDR3aa: CASSEGPGRDSPLHF

j_gene: TRBJ1-2
v_gene: TRBV11-1
abundance: .
d_gene: TRBD1
CDR3nt: TGTGCCAGCAGCCGACAGGGCCCTGACTATGGCTACACCTTC
CDR3aa: CASSRQGPDYGYTF

j_gene: TRBJ2-7
v_gene: TRBV7-9
abundance: .
d_gene: TRBD2
CDR3nt: TGTGCCAGCAGCCCCGGACAGGGGACTAGCGGATCCTACGAGCAGTACTTC
CDR3aa: CASSPGQGTSGSYEQYF

j_gene: TRBJ2-7
v_gene: TRBV29-1
abundance: .
d_gene: .
CDR3nt: TGCAGCGTTGACGTTTCGGGGGACTACGAGCAGTACTTC
CDR3aa: CSVDVSGDYEQYF

j_gene: TRBJ2-1
v_gene: TRBV7-9
abundance: .
d_gene: TRBD2
CDR3nt: TGTGCCAGCAGCCGCGGGAGGCTCCTGTACAATGAGCAGTTCTTC
CDR3aa: CASSRGRLLYNEQFF

j_gene: TRBJ2-1
v_gene: TRBV27
abundance: once
d_gene: TRBD2
CDR3nt: TGTGCCAGCAGTTTGAGCGGGGTAGAGCAGTTCTTC
CDR3aa: CASSLSGVEQFF

j_gene: TRBJ2-7
v_gene: TRBV11-2
abundance: .
d_gene: .
CDR3nt: TGTGCCAGCAGCTTAGTAGCCCGGGCCACCTCCTACGAGCAGTACTTC
CDR3aa: CASSLVARATSYEQYF

j_gene: TRBJ2-3
v_gene: TRBV6-1
abundance: .
d_gene: .
CDR3nt: TGTGCCAGCAGTGAGGTTTCCAGCTACACAGATACGCAGTATTTT
CDR3aa: CASSEVSSYTDTQYF

j_gene: TRBJ2-5
v_gene: TRBV4-2
abundance: .
d_gene: TRBD1
CDR3nt: TGTGCCAGCAGCCAAGAGGACAGGGAGCAAGAGACCCAGTACTTC
CDR3aa: CASSQEDREQETQYF

j_gene: TRBJ2-2
v_gene: TRBV29-1
abundance: .
d_gene: TRBD1
CDR3nt: TGCAGCGCCGGACAGGGGAACACCGGGGAGCTGTTTTTT
CDR3aa: CSAGQGNTGELFF

j_gene: TRBJ1-5
v_gene: TRBV6-5
abundance: .
d_gene: .
CDR3nt: TGTGCCAGCAGGACGGGAGGGGGACAGCCCCAGCATTTT
CDR3aa: CASRTGGGQPQHF

j_gene: TRBJ1-2
v_gene: TRBV2
abundance: .
d_gene: .
CDR3nt: TGTGCCAGCAGTGGCCCAAAAAGGAATGGCGGGACAAACTATGGCTACACCTTC
CDR3aa: CASSGPKRNGGTNYGYTF

j_gene: TRBJ1-2
v_gene: TRBV18
abundance: .
d_gene: .
CDR3nt: TGTGCCAGCTCACTCGACAGAGACTATGGCTACACCTTC
CDR3aa: CASSLDRDYGYTF

j_gene: TRBJ2-1
v_gene: TRBV7-3
abundance: once
d_gene: TRBD2
CDR3nt: TGTGCCAGCGCGCCGGAAGCGGGGGGGTTTTACAATGAGCAGTTCTTC
CDR3aa: CASAPEAGGFYNEQFF

j_gene: TRBJ1-2
v_gene: TRBV6-1
abundance: .
d_gene: .
CDR3nt: TGTGCCAGCAGTGACAACTGGACACCTAACTATGGCTACACCTTC
CDR3aa: CASSDNWTPNYGYTF

j_gene: TRBJ2-7
v_gene: TRBV15
abundance: .
d_gene: .
CDR3nt: TGTGCCACCAGCAGAGACCCAGACAGCTACGAGCAGTACTTC
CDR3aa: CATSRDPDSYEQYF

j_gene: TRBJ2-3
v_gene: TRBV9
abundance: .
d_gene: .
CDR3nt: TGTGCCAGCAGCATTAGCGAGAGCACAGATACGCAGTATTTT
CDR3aa: CASSISESTDTQYF

j_gene: TRBJ2-1
v_gene: TRBV19
abundance: once
d_gene: .
CDR3nt: TGTGCCAGTAGTATAAGCCAGAGCTCCTACAATGAGCAGTTCTTC
CDR3aa: CASSISQSSYNEQFF

j_gene: TRBJ2-7
v_gene: TRBV27
abundance: .
d_gene: .
CDR3nt: TGTGCCAGCAGTTCTCACAGGGAAGACTACGAGCAGTACTTC
CDR3aa: CASSSHREDYEQYF

j_gene: TRBJ1-6
v_gene: TRBV15
abundance: .
d_gene: TRBD1
CDR3nt: TGTGCCACCAGCGGAGGAGGTAGGGGGCCTTCTTCACCCCTCCACTTT
CDR3aa: CATSGGGRGPSSPLHF

j_gene: TRBJ2-1
v_gene: TRBV9
abundance: .
d_gene: TRBD1
CDR3nt: TGTGCCAGCAGTGAACCGGGACAGTCCAATGAGCAGTTCTTC
CDR3aa: CASSEPGQSNEQFF

j_gene: TRBJ2-3
v_gene: TRBV4-1
abundance: once
d_gene: .
CDR3nt: TGCGCCAGCAGCCAAGATAGACCACCCGGCACAGATACGCAGTATTTT
CDR3aa: CASSQDRPPGTDTQYF

j_gene: TRBJ2-1
v_gene: TRBV10-1
abundance: .
d_gene: .
CDR3nt: TGCGCCAGCACTTCCAGGGTTTCTGGAAATGAGCAGTTCTTC
CDR3aa: CASTSRVSGNEQFF

j_gene: TRBJ2-2
v_gene: TRBV5-1
abundance: .
d_gene: .
CDR3nt: TGCGCCAGCGAGACAGAAAACACCGGGGAGCTGTTTTTT
CDR3aa: CASETENTGELFF

j_gene: TRBJ2-7
v_gene: TRBV6-1
abundance: .
d_gene: .
CDR3nt: TGTGCGGGGAGGGGACACTACGAGCAGTACTTC
CDR3aa: CAGRGHYEQYF

j_gene: TRBJ1-1
v_gene: TRBV5-5
abundance: few
d_gene: .
CDR3nt: TGTGCCAGCAGCCACACGCCTCCGGCCCCGATGAACACTGAAGCTTTCTTT
CDR3aa: CASSHTPPAPMNTEAFF

j_gene: TRBJ2-2
v_gene: TRBV9
abundance: .
d_gene: TRBD2
CDR3nt: TGTGCCCGCAGCGTAGTCAGCGGGGGGGCCTCTGGGGAGCTGTTTTTT
CDR3aa: CARSVVSGGASGELFF

j_gene: TRBJ1-1
v_gene: TRBV7-9
abundance: .
d_gene: .
CDR3nt: TGTGCCAGCAGCCCGGGCTCGGCGAACACTGAAGCTTTCTTT
CDR3aa: CASSPGSANTEAFF

j_gene: TRBJ1-2
v_gene: TRBV18
abundance: .
d_gene: TRBD1
CDR3nt: TGTGCCAGCTCACCATCGGACAGGGGGCCGGAGGGCTATGGCTACACCTTC
CDR3aa: CASSPSDRGPEGYGYTF

j_gene: TRBJ2-3
v_gene: TRBV9
abundance: .
d_gene: .
CDR3nt: TGTGCCAGCAGCGTAGCCAGCGGAACAGATACGCAGTATTTT
CDR3aa: CASSVASGTDTQYF

j_gene: TRBJ1-2
v_gene: TRBV10-3
abundance: .
d_gene: TRBD1
CDR3nt: TGTGCCATCAGGGGGACAGGACTATATGGCTACACCTTC
CDR3aa: CAIRGTGLYGYTF

j_gene: TRBJ2-2
v_gene: TRBV6-5
abundance: .
d_gene: .
CDR3nt: TGTGCCAGCAGTTACGAGGCTACCGGGGAGCTGTTTTTT
CDR3aa: CASSYEATGELFF

j_gene: TRBJ2-3
v_gene: TRBV9
abundance: once
d_gene: TRBD2
CDR3nt: TGTGCCAGCAGCCGTCAGCGGGGAAGCACAGATACGCAGTATTTT
CDR3aa: CASSRQRGSTDTQYF

j_gene: TRBJ1-2
v_gene: TRBV11-3
abundance: .
d_gene: TRBD1
CDR3nt: TGTGCCAGCAGCTCATTAAGGGGGGACAGGTCGAGTGTCTATGGCTACACCTTC
CDR3aa: CASSSLRGDRSSVYGYTF

j_gene: TRBJ2-1
v_gene: TRBV5-1
abundance: once
d_gene: .
CDR3nt: TGCGCCAGCAGCTCTTCCGACTTGATGAGCTCCTACAATGAGCAGTTCTTC
CDR3aa: CASSSSDLMSSYNEQFF

j_gene: TRBJ2-2
v_gene: TRBV14
abundance: .
d_gene: .
CDR3nt: TGTGCCAGCAGCCAACGGCTCACCGGGGAGCTGTTTTTT
CDR3aa: CASSQRLTGELFF

j_gene: TRBJ2-3
v_gene: TRBV6-1
abundance: .
d_gene: TRBD2
CDR3nt: TGTGCCAGCAGTGAAGCTAGGGCGGGAGGCACAGATACGCAGTATTTT
CDR3aa: CASSEARAGGTDTQYF

j_gene: TRBJ2-1
v_gene: TRBV6-5
abundance: .
d_gene: .
CDR3nt: TGTGCCAGCAGAGGCCTGGGGGGCTCCTACAATGAGCAGTTCTTC
CDR3aa: CASRGLGGSYNEQFF

j_gene: TRBJ1-2
v_gene: TRBV6-5
abundance: .
d_gene: TRBD1
CDR3nt: TGTGCCAGCCGAACTCCCGCCAGGGGGGGTGGCTACACCTTC
CDR3aa: CASRTPARGGGYTF

j_gene: TRBJ1-2
v_gene: TRBV6-8
abundance: .
d_gene: .
CDR3nt: TGTGCCAGCAGTTACTCGACAGGCAGGGTCAACTATGGCTACACCTTC
CDR3aa: CASSYSTGRVNYGYTF

j_gene: TRBJ2-2
v_gene: TRBV23-1
abundance: .
d_gene: .
CDR3nt: TGCGCCAGCAGTCAACCTAACAGGGTGGCCACCGGGGAGCTGTTTTTT
CDR3aa: CASSQPNRVATGELFF

j_gene: TRBJ1-3
v_gene: TRBV5-1
abundance: .
d_gene: .
CDR3nt: TGCGCCAGCAGCACCGGTGGAGCTGGAAACACCATATATTTT
CDR3aa: CASSTGGAGNTIYF